The clone carrying this T cell receptor (beta chain) came up a few times. Its target is not known. PCR primers comprised 60 Vbeta and 13 Jbeta primers. The assay was immunoSEQ multiplex PCR, and TCRdb's table has in-frame clones only and misses some. This table holds over 85,000 clones, over 65% found once. Germline V gene data show CDR1 as MNHEY and CDR2 as SMNVEV (reference sequence). Trimming cost V 4 bases and J 2 bases; bases outside gene matches: 9. This CDR3 spans 18 amino acids. The source of the sample is a study of cytomegalovirus exposure and HLA in healthy donors. Notes on the study in general: A missense DCLRE1C variant was associated with V- and J-gene trimming of TCR beta chains in a later analysis, and an independent cohort replicated the association. Most observed TCR sequences were rare, whereas some public TCRs were detected in many donors.

The chain recombines TRBV27 with TRBJ2-1; 12 bases map to TRBD2. Specimen: PBMCs. The sequence derives from a man aged 40-49 years in good health and CMV-seronegative. The CDR3 sequence is CASSSASGGALAYNEQFF. In DNA, the CDR3 is TGTGCCAGCAGTTCGGCTAGCGGGGGGGCCCTCGCCTACAATGAGCAGTTCTTC.